The present T cell receptor beta chain was sequenced within a study of cytomegalovirus exposure and HLA in healthy donors (dated by TCRdb to the late 2010s). Looking at the study overall: According to a later analysis, the 120 or so validation repertoires were produced on the same platform as the 666 repertoires of the first cohort. To predict cytomegalovirus infection status, the study combined high-throughput TCR immunosequencing, statistical association of individual TCRs with disease status, and machine learning. Along with the roughly 700-subject first cohort, a separate validation cohort of roughly 110 different subjects was used. The study aimed to test whether cataloging public T cell receptors could reveal signatures of past pathogen exposure.

Looking up the germline V gene (reference sequence) yields CDR1 MNHEY and CDR2 SMNVEV. Relative to germline, V is 0 bases shorter and J is 6 bases shorter, with 21 bases between their ends. From the cysteine through the phenylalanine, the CDR3 covers 18 amino acids. CDR3 DNA only is kept here, 54 bases in frame from base 1. A remark on this clone: The target of this receptor is not known. Within one base of it there is no much larger clone, and no base qualities were kept.

Library construction relied on the immunoSEQ multiplex PCR assay. As for the authors' bioinformatics: A statistical classification framework was developed to diagnose cytomegalovirus status using the catalog of TCR beta chain sequences. The source is immuneACCESS, and TCRdb retained only in-frame sequences with V and J called. Part of the clones is not carried over; for the studies checked, unresolved V genes explain less than half of this, and the remainder is unexplained. V and J calls and clone size are copied from that table; D and trimming were computed from the DNA. For this sample the table gives some 150,000 clones, of which around 89% were detected only once. The ten largest clones take up about 6.7% of the sample. The donors belonged to the validation cohort of around 110 subjects, which was separate from the approximately 700-subject first cohort. Results and caveats for the whole study, not just this receptor: According to the authors, the approach could potentially be generalized to other disease states and immunological phenotypes. All 120 or so repertoires were used to score co-occurrence in the validation cohort in a later analysis, because that analysis had no HLA typing for the cohort. The study listed over 150 TCR beta chains as associated with cytomegalovirus. While some public TCRs were present in many individuals, most TCR sequences turned up only very rarely across donors. In both the original and validation cohorts, the classifier was reported to diagnose cytomegalovirus status with high specificity and sensitivity. Of the cluster scores, around 95% were above 0 in a later analysis, which found that TCRs clustered in the first cohort also tended to co-occur in the 90 to 150 validation repertoires. In vitro tests confirmed that three of the cytomegalovirus-associated TCR beta chains recognize cytomegalovirus antigens.

The source is a woman under 40 in good health and CMV-seropositive. This chain is built from TRBV27 and TRBJ1-5; the D gene is unclear. The sequencing input was PBMCs. Here is the DNA: TGTGCCAGCAGTTTATCCGGGGTAGAGGAGGCTTTAGGTCAGCCCCAGCATTTT. It translates to CASSLSGVEEALGQPQHF.